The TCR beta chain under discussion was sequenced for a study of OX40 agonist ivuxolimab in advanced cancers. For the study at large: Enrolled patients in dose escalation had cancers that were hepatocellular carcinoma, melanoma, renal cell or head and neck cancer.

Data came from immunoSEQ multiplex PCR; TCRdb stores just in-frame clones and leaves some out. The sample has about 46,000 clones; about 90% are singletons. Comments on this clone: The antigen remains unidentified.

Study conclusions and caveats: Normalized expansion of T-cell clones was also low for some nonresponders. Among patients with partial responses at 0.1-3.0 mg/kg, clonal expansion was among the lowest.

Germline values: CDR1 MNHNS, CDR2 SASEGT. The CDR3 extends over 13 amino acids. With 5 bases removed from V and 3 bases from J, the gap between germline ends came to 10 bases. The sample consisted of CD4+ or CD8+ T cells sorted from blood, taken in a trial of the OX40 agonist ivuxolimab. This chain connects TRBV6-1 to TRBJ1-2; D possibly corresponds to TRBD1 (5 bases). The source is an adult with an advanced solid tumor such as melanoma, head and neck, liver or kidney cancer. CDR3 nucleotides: TGTGCCAGCAGTCCTTGGGGGGACTATGGCTACACCTTC. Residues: CASSPWGDYGYTF.